The source of this T cell receptor (beta chain) is a study of blood T cell repertoires in COVID-19. This clone was observed once. Methods used by the authors: Amplified reference gene primers provided the basis for estimating nucleated cell counts. Profiling relied on immunoSEQ multiplex PCR, and the TCRdb table lists in-frame clones only, not all of them. V and J calls and clone size are as listed in that table; D and trimming were resolved from the DNA. Seen here are 55,000 to 65,000 clones, around 87% observed once, and the top ten hold about 6.9%. The sequence came from a man between 60 and 70 years old with active or convalescent COVID-19. Sequencing was carried out using peripheral blood.

The CDR3 nucleotides are TGTGCCAGTAGGTTCAGGGACACTGAAGCTTTCTTT. It specifies CASRFRDTEAFF. The chain joins TRBV5-4 to TRBJ1-1, with a weak D call TRBD1 (5 bases). Trimming shortened V by 8 bases and J by 3 bases, and 11 bases separated the two germline ends. The CDR3 consists of 12 residues. Per the germline V gene, CDR1 is SGHNT and CDR2 is YYREEE (reference sequence).